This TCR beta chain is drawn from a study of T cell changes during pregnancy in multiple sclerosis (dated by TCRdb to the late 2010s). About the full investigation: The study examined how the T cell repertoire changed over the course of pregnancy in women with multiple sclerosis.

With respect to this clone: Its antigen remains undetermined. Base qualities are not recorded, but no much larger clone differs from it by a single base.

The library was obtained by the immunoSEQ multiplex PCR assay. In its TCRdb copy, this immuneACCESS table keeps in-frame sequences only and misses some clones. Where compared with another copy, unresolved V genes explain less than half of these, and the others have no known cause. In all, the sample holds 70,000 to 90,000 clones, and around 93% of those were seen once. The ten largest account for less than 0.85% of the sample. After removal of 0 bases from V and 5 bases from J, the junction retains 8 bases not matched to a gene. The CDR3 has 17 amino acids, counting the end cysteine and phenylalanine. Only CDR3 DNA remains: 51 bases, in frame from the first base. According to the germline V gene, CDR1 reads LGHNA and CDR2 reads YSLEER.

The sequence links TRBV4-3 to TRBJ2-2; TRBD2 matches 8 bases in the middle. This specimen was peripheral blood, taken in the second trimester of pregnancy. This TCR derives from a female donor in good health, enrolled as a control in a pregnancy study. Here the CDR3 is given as CASSQDTVAGRTGELFF. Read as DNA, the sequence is TGCGCCAGCAGCCAAGATACGGTAGCGGGGCGGACCGGGGAGCTGTTTTTT.